These T cell receptor beta chains were read from a single sample in a study of OX40 agonist ivuxolimab in advanced cancers. Sequenced by immunoSEQ multiplex PCR; TCRdb stores in-frame clones only, minus some. The sample gives roughly 41,000 clones, 88% of which show up once; approximately 53% is in the top ten. This specimen was CD4+ or CD8+ T cells sorted from blood, taken in a trial of the OX40 agonist ivuxolimab. The receptors were gathered from an adult with an advanced solid tumor such as melanoma, head and neck, liver or kidney cancer. CDR3s include the opening cysteine and the closing phenylalanine or tryptophan. D genes are given only for firm matches. Where a row states a size, it is once, few, many or the class of an expanded clone; other rows omit it.

>-|TRBV2|-|TRBJ1-1
CASQGGRTEAFF
TGTGCCAGCCAAGGGGGAAGGACTGAAGCTTTCTTT
>TRBD1|TRBV6-6|-|TRBJ2-5
CASSYSRDRGETQYF
TGTGCCAGCAGTTACAGCCGGGACAGGGGAGAGACCCAGTACTTC
>-|TRBV11-2|-|TRBJ2-7
CASSLERGRPVYEQYF
TGTGCCAGCAGCTTAGAGCGGGGCAGGCCTGTCTACGAGCAGTACTTC
>TRBD2|TRBV5-4|-|TRBJ2-7
CASSLIRASGGAPYEQYF
TGTGCCAGCAGCTTAATCCGTGCTAGCGGAGGGGCCCCCTACGAGCAGTACTTC
>-|TRBV7-2|-|TRBJ1-1
CASSLSVWGNTEAFF
TGTGCCAGCAGCTTGTCGGTTTGGGGGAACACTGAAGCTTTCTTT
>-|TRBV4-1|-|TRBJ2-2
CASSPQATNTGELFF
TGCGCCAGCAGTCCACAGGCAACGAACACCGGGGAGCTGTTTTTT
>-|TRBV5-1|-|TRBJ2-1
CASSLDTFSYNEQFF
TGCGCCAGCAGCTTGGATACTTTCTCCTACAATGAGCAGTTCTTC
>-|TRBV7-3|-|TRBJ2-3
CASSSGGRTDTQYF
TGTGCCAGCAGCTCGGGGGGCCGCACAGATACGCAGTATTTT
>-|TRBV7-8|-|TRBJ2-2
CASSLGGQVAGELFF
TGTGCCAGCAGCTTGGGGGGCCAAGTGGCCGGGGAGCTGTTTTTT
>-|TRBV27|-|TRBJ2-5
CASSLLGYQETQYF
TGTGCCAGCAGTCTTTTGGGGTACCAAGAGACCCAGTACTTC
>-|TRBV6-5|-|TRBJ2-2
CASWPLTGELFF
TGTGCCAGCTGGCCCCTCACCGGGGAGCTGTTTTTT
>-|TRBV5-1|-|TRBJ1-1
CASSLGGNTEAFF
TGCGCCAGCAGCCTGGGGGGGAACACTGAAGCTTTCTTT
>-|TRBV11-2|-|TRBJ1-2
CASSSQGPLYGYTF
TGTGCCAGCAGCTCACAGGGCCCACTATATGGCTACACCTTC
>-|TRBV7-9|-|TRBJ2-1
CASRHSQDSSSGNEQFF
TGTGCCAGCAGACATTCTCAAGACAGCTCGTCGGGGAATGAGCAGTTCTTC
>TRBD1|TRBV6-1|once|TRBJ1-4
CASTETGGDEKLFF
TGTGCCAGCACCGAGACAGGGGGTGATGAAAAACTGTTTTTT
>-|TRBV4-1|-|TRBJ1-3
CASSQESGTGNTIYF
TGCGCCAGCAGCCAAGAATCGGGGACTGGAAACACCATATATTTT
>-|TRBV14|-|TRBJ2-1
CASSQATRGGWAEQFF
TGTGCCAGCAGCCAAGCTACTCGTGGGGGTTGGGCTGAGCAGTTCTTC
>TRBD1|TRBV19|-|TRBJ1-4
CASSMGIRGLEKLFF
TGTGCCAGTAGTATGGGTATTAGGGGGCTTGAAAAACTGTTTTTT
>TRBD1|TRBV7-9|-|TRBJ2-7
CASSAVGAGGYEQYF
TGTGCCAGCAGCGCCGTTGGGGCAGGGGGCTACGAGCAGTACTTC
>-|TRBV14|-|TRBJ1-1
CASSQEDSTEAFF
TGTGCCAGCAGCCAAGAAGACAGCACTGAAGCTTTCTTT
>TRBD1|TRBV27|-|TRBJ2-7
CASSLSIGTAYEQYF
TGTGCCAGCAGTTTATCGATAGGGACAGCCTACGAGCAGTACTTC
>-|TRBV7-3|-|TRBJ1-2
CASSLSGSSLDGYTF
TGTGCCAGCAGCTTATCTGGGAGCAGTCTAGATGGCTACACCTTC
>TRBD1|TRBV19|-|TRBJ1-1
CASSLHRGWTEAFF
TGTGCCAGTAGTCTACACAGGGGATGGACTGAAGCTTTCTTT
>-|TRBV10-1|-|TRBJ2-7
CASGSDPDPLSYEQYF
TGCGCCAGCGGTTCCGATCCCGACCCCCTCTCCTACGAGCAGTACTTC
>-|TRBV11-3|-|TRBJ1-2
CASSPSGAGVSRYTF
TGTGCCAGCAGCCCAAGTGGCGCAGGGGTGAGTCGCTACACCTTC
>TRBD1|TRBV30|-|TRBJ2-5
CAWTGTGQETQYF
TGTGCCTGGACCGGGACAGGTCAAGAGACCCAGTACTTC
>TRBD2|TRBV5-6|-|TRBJ2-3
CASSYFAGTSGRATDTQYF
TGTGCCAGCAGCTACTTCGCCGGGACTAGCGGGAGGGCTACAGATACGCAGTATTTT
>-|TRBV2|-|TRBJ2-3
CASSDDSTDTQYF
TGTGCCAGCAGCGACGACAGCACAGATACGCAGTATTTT
>TRBD1|TRBV7-9|-|TRBJ2-2
CASSLSQGVNTGELFF
TGTGCCAGCAGCTTATCTCAGGGGGTGAACACCGGGGAGCTGTTTTTT
>-|TRBV19|-|TRBJ2-7
CASSISIFGEQYF
TGTGCCAGTAGTATCTCCATATTTGGGGAGCAGTACTTC
>-|TRBV7-9|-|TRBJ2-7
CASSPRGGTGYEQYF
TGTGCCAGCAGCCCCCGCGGAGGCACAGGCTACGAGCAGTACTTC
>-|TRBV18|-|TRBJ1-2
CASSEQGSNYGYTF
TGTGCCAGCTCAGAACAGGGTTCAAACTATGGCTACACCTTC
>-|TRBV10-3|few|TRBJ1-1
CAISGIRENTEAFF
TGTGCCATCAGTGGGATCCGGGAGAACACTGAAGCTTTCTTT
>-|TRBV28|-|TRBJ2-3
CASSPTGYSTDTQYF
TGTGCCAGCAGTCCGACCGGGTATTCCACAGATACGCAGTATTTT
>TRBD1|TRBV5-6|-|TRBJ2-7
CASSSGTVSYEQYF
TGTGCCAGCAGCTCCGGGACAGTCTCCTACGAGCAGTACTTC
>-|TRBV18|-|TRBJ1-3
CASSQALSGNTIYF
TGTGCCAGCTCCCAGGCTCTTTCTGGAAACACCATATATTTT
>-|TRBV11-3|-|TRBJ2-7
CASSPYVRGGDYEQYF
TGTGCCAGCAGCCCCTACGTGAGGGGGGGAGACTACGAGCAGTACTTC
>TRBD1|TRBV27|-|TRBJ2-7
CASRNWDSPSYEQYF
TGTGCCAGCAGAAACTGGGACAGCCCTTCCTACGAGCAGTACTTC
>-|TRBV18|-|TRBJ2-7
CASSPQEQSNEQYF
TGTGCCAGCTCACCACAAGAACAGTCGAACGAGCAGTACTTC
>TRBD1|TRBV2|few|TRBJ1-2
CATREGQPSPYTF
TGTGCCACCAGGGAGGGACAGCCGTCCCCCTACACCTTC
>-|TRBV12-2|-|TRBJ2-1
CASRPPNHLPSATYPRYNEQFF
TGTGCAAGTCGCCCCCCTAACCACCTTCCCTCAGCGACATATCCGAGATACAATGAGCAGTTCTTC